Listed below are T cell receptor beta chains from one sample, sequenced in a study of cytomegalovirus exposure and HLA in healthy donors. The data were produced by immunoSEQ multiplex PCR, yet TCRdb's version contains in-frame clones alone and is incomplete. The sample includes about 150,000 clones, around 80% of them seen just once. Sequenced input: PBMCs. These receptors all stem from a male donor in good health and CMV-seronegative. The CDR3 runs from the conserved cysteine through the conserved F or W. D genes are given only for firm matches. Size tells how often a clone was seen (once, few, many) or the class of an expanded clone, and some rows leave it out.

size: -; D: TRBD1; V: TRBV6-5; J: TRBJ2-5; DNA: TGTGCCAGCAGCCCTGGACAGGGGAAGGAGACCCAGTACTTC; CDR3: CASSPGQGKETQYF
size: once; D: -; V: TRBV11-3; J: TRBJ1-3; DNA: TGTGCCAGCAGCTTAGGACAGGATGGATTGGCTGGAAACACCATATATTTT; CDR3: CASSLGQDGLAGNTIYF
size: -; D: -; V: TRBV4-1; J: TRBJ2-5; DNA: TGCGCCAGCAGCCAAGCTAGAAAAGAGACCCAGTACTTC; CDR3: CASSQARKETQYF
size: -; D: TRBD1; V: TRBV5-6; J: TRBJ2-4; DNA: TGTGCCAGCAGCTCGACAGGGACCATTCAGTACTTC; CDR3: CASSSTGTIQYF
size: -; D: -; V: TRBV15; J: TRBJ2-2; DNA: TGTGCCACCAGCAGAGATAGTATAGGGGTTCATTCCGGGGAGCTGTTTTTT; CDR3: CATSRDSIGVHSGELFF
size: -; D: TRBD2; V: TRBV11-2; J: TRBJ2-7; DNA: TGTGCCAGCAGCCCGATAGTCGCGAGTGGGACTAGCTCCGGCAACGAGCAGTACTTC; CDR3: CASSPIVASGTSSGNEQYF
size: -; D: -; V: TRBV27; J: TRBJ1-2; DNA: TGTGCCAGCAGTACCCGGGACTCCGACAACCCTCACTATGGCTACACCTTC; CDR3: CASSTRDSDNPHYGYTF
size: few; D: -; V: TRBV4-3; J: TRBJ2-5; DNA: TGCGCCAGCAGCCAGAAAATGGGGGCGGTTGAGACCCAGTACTTC; CDR3: CASSQKMGAVETQYF
size: once; D: TRBD1; V: TRBV7-8; J: TRBJ1-2; DNA: TGTGCCAGCAGCTTAGCCACCGGGACAGGGGGCTATGGCTACACCTTC; CDR3: CASSLATGTGGYGYTF
size: -; D: TRBD2; V: TRBV4-2; J: TRBJ2-1; DNA: TGTGCCAGCAGACATTTAGCGGGGGGGCTCAATGAGCAGTTCTTC; CDR3: CASRHLAGGLNEQFF
size: -; D: TRBD1; V: TRBV6-1; J: TRBJ1-5; DNA: TGTGCCAGCAGCTACGACAGGGTCGATCAGCCCCAGCATTTT; CDR3: CASSYDRVDQPQHF
size: -; D: -; V: TRBV5-1; J: TRBJ1-1; DNA: TGCGCCAGCAGCCCGTATGGCGGGGCCCCGAACACTGAAGCTTTCTTT; CDR3: CASSPYGGAPNTEAFF
size: -; D: TRBD2; V: TRBV5-1; J: TRBJ2-1; DNA: TGCGCCAGCAGCTTAGGACTAGCGGGGGGGGCTAACAATGAGCAGTTCTTC; CDR3: CASSLGLAGGANNEQFF